The 22 T cell receptor beta chains listed next were all sequenced from one sample in a study of response to subunit inactivated influenza vaccine. Each CDR3 protein gets one entry after TCRdb re-called the RT-PCR reads with MiXCR. The table records fewer than 550,000 distinct CDR3 sequences, less than 30% of them present only once. Material: CD4+ T cells sorted from PBMCs, obtained roughly 5 days after vaccination. The receptors were gathered from a man aged 45-65 years who received an inactivated influenza vaccine.

The V and J genes are TRBV29-1 and TRBJ2-7; 13 bases align to TRBD2. The junction had 7 bases not matched to a gene; V was cut back by 8 bases and J by 6 bases. The CDR3 totals 13 residues. The germline V gene encodes CDR1 SQVTM and CDR2 ANQGSEA. The CDR3 bases are TGCAGCTTCCGGACTAGCGGGAGAGCCGAGCAGTACTTC. It yields the protein CSFRTSGRAEQYF.

Only a few counts were recorded for this clonotype. The chain has TRBV13 and TRBJ2-3, with D possibly TRBD2 on 6 matching bases. The germline V and J ends were trimmed by 5 bases and 2 bases, with 38 bases remaining between them. The CDR3 runs 23 residues. Germline loops: CDR1 PRHDT, CDR2 FYEKMQ (reference sequence). The CDR3 sequence: CASSRRGRRGFVFVRNDTDTQYF. For the CDR3, the DNA is TGTGCCAGCAGCCGGAGGGGCCGTAGGGGTTTTGTTTTTGTTAGAAATGACACAGATACGCAGTATTTT. Using reference TRBV13 and TRBJ2-3 for the parts outside the CDR3, the full variable domain is AAGVIQSPRHLIKEKRETATLKCYPIPRHDTVYWYQQGPGQDPQFLISFYEKMQSDKGSIPDRFSAQQFSDYHSELNMSSLELGDSALYFCASSRRGRRGFVFVRNDTDTQYFGPGTRLTVL.

This rearrangement joins TRBV28 to TRBJ2-7; 7 bases are a match to TRBD1. Germline V CDR1 and CDR2: MDHEN, SYDVKM. This CDR3 contains 14 residues. Trimming removed 2 bases from V and 5 bases from J; junction bases left unmatched: 6. The CDR3, as DNA: TGTGCCAGCAGTTTACGAGGGGGCAGGAACGAGCAGTACTTC. Protein product: CASSLRGGRNEQYF. The full variable domain, completed using reference TRBV28 and TRBJ2-7, is DVKVTQSSRYLVKRTGEKVFLECVQDMDHENMFWYRQDPGLGLRLIYFSYDVKMKEKGDIPEGYSVSREKKERFSLILESASTNQTSMYLCASSLRGGRNEQYFGPGTRLTVT.

The J gene is TRBJ1-6, the V gene TRBV20-1; 7 nucleotides match TRBD1. The CDR3 is made up of 15 amino acids. Germline-derived CDR1 and CDR2 are DFQATT and SNEGSKA (reference sequence). Unmatched junction bases numbered 6, after V lost 4 bases and J lost 3 bases. CDR3 DNA sequence: TGCAGTGCTACCACAGGGGCCCTCTATAATTCACCCCTCCACTTT. Protein product: CSATTGALYNSPLHF.

V gene TRBV13 combines with J gene TRBJ2-7, with D tentatively TRBD1 or TRBD2 (6 bases each). The CDR3 sequence is 18 residues long. Germline V lookup: CDR1 PRHDT, CDR2 FYEKMQ (reference sequence). The ends were cut back, 0 bases at V and 3 bases at J, with 21 bases in the middle. The CDR3 sequence: CASSLGRRQGRLGYEQYF. The CDR3 DNA reads as TGTGCCAGCAGCTTAGGTCGTCGGCAGGGGAGGTTGGGCTACGAGCAGTACTTC.

The sample holds a few counts of this clonotype. This rearrangement joins TRBV7-9 to TRBJ1-5; D unclear. Germline assignment: CDR1 SEHNR and CDR2 FQNEAQ (reference sequence). There are 13 residues in the CDR3. V was cut by 5 bases and J by 2 bases, with 7 bases left in between. The CDR3 protein is CASSPVGNQPQHF. The CDR3 DNA follows: TGTGCCAGCAGCCCTGTGGGCAATCAGCCCCAGCATTTT.

This clonotype was detected a few times. V and J are TRBV3-1 and TRBJ2-1, with 11 bases that match TRBD1. The CDR3 is 14 residues long. CDR1 and CDR2 from the germline V gene are LGHDT and YNNKEL (reference sequence). V shed 4 bases, J shed 9 bases, and the junction held 5 bases outside the gene matches. The CDR3 region has the DNA TGTGCCAGCAGCCTCCGGGACAGGGGGGGTGAGCAGTTCTTC. Encoded protein: CASSLRDRGGEQFF.

This clonotype was seen only a few times. The chain employs TRBV29-1 and TRBJ2-3; 7 bases align to TRBD2. The CDR3 has 15 amino acids. In germline, CDR1 is SQVTM, CDR2 ANQGSEA. Trimming took 6 bases from V and 0 from J; bases not matched to a gene: 9. CDR3 residues: CSVLGGGGSTDTQYF. CDR3 coding DNA: TGCAGCGTCTTGGGGGGGGGAGGTAGCACAGATACGCAGTATTTT.

The chain is built from TRBV27 and TRBJ2-5; TRBD2 matches 7 bases. In germline, CDR1 is MNHEY, CDR2 SMNVEV (reference sequence). This CDR3 spans 17 amino acids. The V segment lost 3 bases and the J segment 5 bases; nucleotides outside the gene matches: 15. In nucleotides, the CDR3 is TGTGCCAGCAGTTTCCTTTCTAGCGGAGCCCGGCACGAGACCCAGTACTTC. Translated: CASSFLSSGARHETQYF.

This clonotype was observed a handful of times. V usage is TRBV9 and J usage is TRBJ1-1; no reliable D call. Germline CDR1 is SGDLS and CDR2 is YYNGEE. Trimming removed 0 bases from V and 1 base from J, with 16 bases in between. The CDR3 is made up of 17 amino acids. The CDR3 DNA follows: TGTGCCAGCAGCGTAGGGCGGTCGGGCAGTCGGAACACTGAAGCTTTCTTT. Its translation: CASSVGRSGSRNTEAFF. The variable domain in full, completed from reference TRBV9 and TRBJ1-1, reads DSGVTQTPKHLITATGQRVTLRCSPRSGDLSVYWYQQSLDQGLQFLIQYYNGEERAKGNILERFSAQQFPDLHSELNLSSLELGDSALYFCASSVGRSGSRNTEAFFGQGTRLTVV.

The genes are TRBV20-1 and TRBJ1-6; no clear D gene. Between the trimmed V and J ends, which lost 3 bases and 5 bases, there was a span of 8 bases. The CDR3 totals 13 residues. CDR1 is DFQATT and CDR2 is SNEGSKA in the germline V gene (reference sequence). CDR3 sequence: CSASNSNNSPLHF. For the CDR3, the DNA is TGCAGTGCTAGCAACTCTAATAATTCACCCCTCCACTTT.

This clonotype came up a few times. V and J are TRBV19 and TRBJ2-1; 9 bases map to TRBD2. Trimming took 7 bases from V and 12 from J; bases not matched to a gene: 4. Germline CDR1 reads LNHDA; CDR2 reads SQIVND (reference sequence). The CDR3 totals 11 residues. The CDR3 spells CASNLAGRQFF. CDR3 DNA sequence: TGTGCCAGTAATCTAGCGGGGAGGCAGTTCTTC.

The genes are TRBV20-1 and TRBJ2-1; D may be TRBD2 (6 bases). CDR3 size: 18 residues. Trimming shortened V by 1 base and J by 2 bases, and 21 bases separated the two germline ends. Germline CDR1 and CDR2: DFQATT and SNEGSKA (reference sequence). CDR3 protein: CSARVQSGPPGTYNEQFF. The CDR3 region has the DNA TGCAGTGCTAGAGTTCAAAGCGGGCCACCAGGGACCTACAATGAGCAGTTCTTC.

The chain has TRBV7-2 and TRBJ2-3, with D uncertain. V was trimmed by 2 bases and J by 5 bases, leaving 8 bases between them. The CDR3 extends over 13 amino acids. CDR1 is SGHTA, CDR2 FQGNSA, per germline. CDR3 bases: TGTGCCAGCAGCTTATCCTCCAAAGATACGCAGTATTTT. This translates into CASSLSSKDTQYF.

This clonotype occurred once. The chain combines TRBV27 with TRBJ2-1; D unresolved. Trimming shortened V by 3 bases and J by 6 bases, and 12 bases separated the two germline ends. From germline, CDR1 is MNHEY and CDR2 SMNVEV (reference sequence). The CDR3 totals 14 residues. The CDR3 spells CASSLTPGPNEQFF. The CDR3 region has the DNA TGTGCCAGCAGTTTGACCCCCGGGCCCAATGAGCAGTTCTTC.

The sample holds a few counts of this clonotype. The chain carries TRBV7-2 and TRBJ1-3, with D hard to call. V lost 4 bases, J lost 3 bases, and 13 bases lay in between. CDR1 is SGHTA, CDR2 FQGNSA, per germline. The length of the CDR3 is 15 residues. The CDR3 sequence is CASSSRPWGGNTIYF. The CDR3 DNA reads TGTGCCAGCAGCTCCAGACCTTGGGGTGGAAACACCATATATTTT. Together with reference TRBV7-2 and TRBJ1-3, the CDR3 gives the full variable domain: GAGVSQSPSNKVTEKGKDVELRCDPISGHTALYWYRQSLGQGLEFLIYFQGNSAPDKSGLPSDRFSAERTGGSVSTLTIQRTQQEDSAVYLCASSSRPWGGNTIYFGEGSWLTVV.

The chain recombines TRBV6-2 or TRBV6-3 with TRBJ2-7; 10 positions agree with TRBD2. This CDR3 comprises 15 residues. In germline, CDR1 is MNHEY, CDR2 SVGEGT. Trimming removed 4 bases from V and 1 base from J; junction bases left unmatched: 4. CDR3 coding DNA: TGTGCCAGCAGTTGGTGGACTAGCGGTTCCTACGAGCAGTACTTC. The encoded protein is CASSWWTSGSYEQYF.

The chain uses TRBV20-1 and TRBJ2-5; 8 bases agree with TRBD1. The trim removed 6 bases at V and 2 bases at J, leaving 2 bases unmatched. This CDR3 is built from 12 residues. Germline assignment: CDR1 DFQATT and CDR2 SNEGSKA (reference sequence). The CDR3 region is CSARTGQETQYF. DNA of the CDR3: TGCAGTGCAAGGACAGGGCAAGAGACCCAGTACTTC.

This clonotype has only a few counts. The chain combines TRBV5-1 with TRBJ2-5; D not resolved. V lost 4 bases to trimming and J lost 1 base, with 8 bases between them. CDR1 SGHRS and CDR2 YFSETQ come from the germline V gene. The CDR3 totals 13 residues. The CDR3 region is CASSTTLQETQYF. The CDR3 bases are TGCGCCAGCAGCACCACGCTCCAAGAGACCCAGTACTTC.

The V gene is TRBV5-1, the J gene TRBJ2-7; D remains unclear. Germline V gene sequence: CDR1 SGHRS, CDR2 YFSETQ. V lost 1 base, J lost 5 bases, and 10 bases lay in between. The CDR3 spans 13 residues. CDR3 sequence: CASSLSRVDEQYF. CDR3 nucleotides: TGCGCCAGCAGCTTGTCTAGGGTAGACGAGCAGTACTTC.

V gene TRBV7-2 combines with J gene TRBJ2-7, with a possible D match to TRBD2 (6 bases). Germline V lookup: CDR1 SGHTA, CDR2 FQGNSA. The V and J ends lost 4 bases and 3 bases respectively, with 16 bases between them. This CDR3 spans 15 amino acids. CDR3 in DNA: TGTGCCAGCAGCTCCTCGGGGAGGCTCTACTACGAGCAGTACTTC. Protein product: CASSSSGRLYYEQYF.

This clonotype showed up just a few times. The chain has TRBV7-9 and TRBJ2-7; TRBD2 aligns across 9 bases. V lost 0 bases and J lost 1; bases outside the gene matches: 7. The germline V gene encodes CDR1 SEHNR and CDR2 FQNEAQ (reference sequence). This CDR3 is 17 amino acids long. The CDR3 sequence is CASSLASGRLLSYEQYF. CDR3 bases: TGTGCCAGCAGCTTAGCGAGCGGGAGGTTACTGTCCTACGAGCAGTACTTC. The full variable domain, completed using reference TRBV7-9 and TRBJ2-7, is DTGVSQNPRHKITKRGQNVTFRCDPISEHNRLYWYRQTLGQGPEFLTYFQNEAQLEKSRLLSDRFSAERPKGSFSTLEIQRTEQGDSAMYLCASSLASGRLLSYEQYFGPGTRLTVT.